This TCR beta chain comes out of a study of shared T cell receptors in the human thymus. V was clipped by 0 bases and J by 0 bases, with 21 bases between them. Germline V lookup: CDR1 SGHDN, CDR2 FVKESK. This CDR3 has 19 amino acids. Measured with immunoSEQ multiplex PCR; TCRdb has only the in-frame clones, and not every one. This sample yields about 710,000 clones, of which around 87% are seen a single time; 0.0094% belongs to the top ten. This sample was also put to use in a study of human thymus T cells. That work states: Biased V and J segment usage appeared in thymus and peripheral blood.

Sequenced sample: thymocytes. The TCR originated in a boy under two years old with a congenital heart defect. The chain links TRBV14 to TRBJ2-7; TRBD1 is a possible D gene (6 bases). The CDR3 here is CASSQDSGQNRVSSYEQYF. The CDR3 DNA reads TGTGCCAGCAGCCAAGATTCGGGGCAAAACAGGGTTAGCTCCTACGAGCAGTACTTC.